The next 9 T cell receptor beta chains were all read from a single sample in a study of T cell repertoires in aging, cancer and after chemotherapy (dated by TCRdb to the late 2010s). TCR beta rearrangements were amplified from genomic DNA isolated from peripheral blood, not from sorted cells or RNA. The instrument was an Illumina MiSeq. Multiplex touch-down PCR with a mixed TRB-A/B primer pool was used to amplify rearranged TRB sequences covering the V, D and J segments. TCRdb ran its own pipeline on the public reads, namely fastp trimming at Q25 and MiXCR clone calling, and kept in-frame beta chains. One record per CDR3 amino acid sequence lists the most common genes and DNA. A total of 2,000 to 3,000 distinct CDR3 sequences appear in this sample, about 54% of them only once. Jointly, the top ten make up approximately 5.5% of the sample. Source material: blood. These receptors were obtained from a human donor with a blood cancer.

This rearrangement joins TRBV7-9 to TRBJ1-2, with unresolved D. The V gene lost 3 bases and the J gene lost 1 base, with 3 bases spanning the gap. The CDR3 extends over 12 amino acids. Germline-derived CDR1 and CDR2 are SEHNR and FQNEAQ (reference sequence). The CDR3 reads CASSFNNYGYTF. CDR3 DNA sequence: TGTGCCAGCAGCTTCAATAACTATGGCTACACCTTC.

In its sample, this clonotype ranks as large. The rearrangement joins TRBV6-5 to TRBJ2-2; D possibly uses TRBD1 or TRBD2 (5 bases each). The CDR3 consists of 15 residues. V lost 7 bases, J lost 1 base, and 13 bases lay in between. Per germline, CDR1 MNHEY and CDR2 SVGAGI. Here the CDR3 reads CASKVGTVNTGELFF. The CDR3 DNA is TGTGCCAGCAAGGTCGGGACGGTGAACACCGGGGAGCTGTTTTTT.

This clonotype has a handful of counts. The V and J genes are TRBV30 and TRBJ1-4, with TRBD1 as a possible D gene (5 bases). Germline V lookup: CDR1 GTSNPN, CDR2 SVGIG (reference sequence). V lost 5 bases, J lost 7 bases, and 11 bases lay in between. The CDR3 contains 12 residues. The CDR3 sequence: CAWGRDGEKLFF. CDR3 nucleotides: TGTGCCTGGGGTAGGGACGGTGAAAAACTGTTTTTT.

The J gene is TRBJ1-2, the V gene TRBV5-4, with 7 bases that match TRBD1. The V segment lost 1 base and the J segment 4 bases; nucleotides outside the gene matches: 1. Germline values: CDR1 SGHNT, CDR2 YYREEE (reference sequence). The CDR3 is 13 residues long. CDR3 DNA: TGTGCCAGCAGCTTGCAGGGGGTCTATGGCTACACCTTC. This sequence encodes CASSLQGVYGYTF.

This clonotype was seen more than once but under ten times. The V and J genes are TRBV5-4 and TRBJ2-3; D unclear. Trimming cost V 1 base and J 0 bases, with 6 bases left between them. The CDR3 consists of 14 residues. Germline V lookup: CDR1 SGHNT, CDR2 YYREEE (reference sequence). The CDR3 spells CASSLRPSTDTQYF. CDR3 DNA: TGTGCCAGCAGCTTGAGGCCGAGCACAGATACGCAGTATTTT.

This clonotype came up a few times. This sequence joins TRBV10-3 and TRBJ2-7, with 9 bases fitting TRBD1. In germline, CDR1 is ENHRY, CDR2 SYGVKD. The CDR3 runs 13 residues. With 11 bases clipped from V and 0 bases from J, the junction kept 5 bases outside the gene matches. The CDR3 protein is CAFGQGSSYEQYF. In DNA, the CDR3 is TGTGCCTTCGGACAGGGGAGCTCCTACGAGCAGTACTTC.

This clonotype turned up a few times. The V call is TRBV5-6, the J call TRBJ2-1; 8 nucleotides agree with TRBD1. The CDR3 has 15 residues. V lost 2 bases, J lost 0 bases, and 1 base stayed unmatched. CDR1 and CDR2 from the germline V gene are SGHDT and YYEEEE. The CDR3 DNA reads TGTGCCAGCAGCTTCGGGACAGGCTCCTACAATGAGCAGTTCTTC. Translating gives CASSFGTGSYNEQFF.

With regard to this clonotype: This could be a read error, since a much larger clone is one nucleotide away. The CDR3 nucleotides are TGCAGTACTACGTGGTCTAGCCAAGAGACCAAGTACTTC. It codes for CSTTWSSQETKYF. The chain has TRBV29-1 and TRBJ2-5; TRBD2 might be the D (5 bases). Germline V gene sequence: CDR1 SQVTM, CDR2 ANQGSEA. The CDR3 consists of 13 residues.

The J gene is TRBJ2-3, the V gene TRBV6-6; D remains unclear. V lost 8 bases and J 4 bases, leaving 10 bases between the germline ends. Looked up from germline, CDR1 is MNHNY and CDR2 is SVGAGI (reference sequence). This CDR3 is 12 amino acids long. In DNA form, the CDR3 reads TGTGCCAGCTCAGAAGTGGCAGATACGCAGTATTTT. Translated, it gives CASSEVADTQYF.